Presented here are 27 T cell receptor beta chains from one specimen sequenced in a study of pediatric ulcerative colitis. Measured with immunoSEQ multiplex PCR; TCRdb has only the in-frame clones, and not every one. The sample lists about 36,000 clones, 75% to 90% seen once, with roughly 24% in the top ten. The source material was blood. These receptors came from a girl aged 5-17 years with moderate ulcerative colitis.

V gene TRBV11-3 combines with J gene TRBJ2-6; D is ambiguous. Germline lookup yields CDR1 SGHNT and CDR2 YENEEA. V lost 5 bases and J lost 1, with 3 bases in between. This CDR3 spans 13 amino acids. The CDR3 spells CASSLSGANVLTF. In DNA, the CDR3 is TGTGCCAGCAGCCTTTCTGGGGCCAACGTCCTGACTTTC.

Here the CDR3 DNA reads TGTGCCAGCAGCTTAGATCGAGGGGGGCGGACTGAAGCTTTCTTT. It specifies CASSLDRGGRTEAFF. The chain combines TRBV7-2 with TRBJ1-1, with D possibly being TRBD1 (6 bases). Germline-derived CDR1 and CDR2 are SGHTA and FQGNSA. The CDR3 covers 15 residues. The germline V and J ends were trimmed by 1 base and 5 bases, with 14 bases remaining between them.

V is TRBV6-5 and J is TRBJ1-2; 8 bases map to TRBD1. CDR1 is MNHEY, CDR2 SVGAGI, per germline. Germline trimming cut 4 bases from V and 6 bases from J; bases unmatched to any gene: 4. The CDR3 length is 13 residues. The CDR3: CASSWGQENGYTF. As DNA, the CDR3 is TGTGCCAGCAGTTGGGGACAGGAGAATGGCTACACCTTC.

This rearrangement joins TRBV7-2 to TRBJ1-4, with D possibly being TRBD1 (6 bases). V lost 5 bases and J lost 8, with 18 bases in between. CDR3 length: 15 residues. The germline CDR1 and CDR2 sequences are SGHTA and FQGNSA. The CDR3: CASSTGGRGNEKLFF. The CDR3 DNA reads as TGTGCCAGCAGCACCGGGGGCCGAGGGAACGAAAAACTGTTTTTT.

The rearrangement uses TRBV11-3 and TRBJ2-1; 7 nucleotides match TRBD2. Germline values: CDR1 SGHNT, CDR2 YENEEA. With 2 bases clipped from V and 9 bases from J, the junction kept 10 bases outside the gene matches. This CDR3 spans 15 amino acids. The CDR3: CASSLLAALGSEQFF. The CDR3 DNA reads TGTGCCAGCAGCTTACTAGCGGCACTCGGGAGTGAGCAGTTCTTC.

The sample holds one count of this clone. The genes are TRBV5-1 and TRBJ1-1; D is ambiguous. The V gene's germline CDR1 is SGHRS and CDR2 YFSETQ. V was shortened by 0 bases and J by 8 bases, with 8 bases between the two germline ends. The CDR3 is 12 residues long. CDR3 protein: CASSLEGPEAFF. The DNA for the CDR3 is TGCGCCAGCAGCTTGGAAGGACCCGAAGCTTTCTTT.

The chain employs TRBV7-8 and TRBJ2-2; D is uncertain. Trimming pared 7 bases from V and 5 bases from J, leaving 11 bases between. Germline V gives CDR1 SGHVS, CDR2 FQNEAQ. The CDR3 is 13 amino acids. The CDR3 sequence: CASNDAQTGELFF. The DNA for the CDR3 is TGTGCCAGCAACGACGCACAGACCGGGGAGCTGTTTTTT.

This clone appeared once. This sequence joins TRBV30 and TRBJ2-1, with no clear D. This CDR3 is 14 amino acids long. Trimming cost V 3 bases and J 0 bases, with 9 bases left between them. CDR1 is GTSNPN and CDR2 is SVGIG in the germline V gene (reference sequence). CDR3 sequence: CAWSPEISYNEQFF. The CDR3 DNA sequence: TGTGCCTGGAGCCCAGAGATCTCCTACAATGAGCAGTTCTTC. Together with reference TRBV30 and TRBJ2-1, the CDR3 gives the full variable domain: SQTIHQWPATLVQPVGSPLSLECTVEGTSNPNLYWYRQAAGRGLQLLFYSVGIGQISSEVPQNLSASRPQDRQFILSSKKLLLSDSGFYLCAWSPEISYNEQFFGPGTRLTVL.

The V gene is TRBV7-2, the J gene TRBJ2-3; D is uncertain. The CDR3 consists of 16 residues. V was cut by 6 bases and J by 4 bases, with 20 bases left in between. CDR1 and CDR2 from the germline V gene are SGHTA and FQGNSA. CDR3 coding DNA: TGTGCCAGCAGTCCACCGAACAGAGCCTCTCCAGATACGCAGTATTTT. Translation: CASSPPNRASPDTQYF. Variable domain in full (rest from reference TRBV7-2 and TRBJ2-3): GAGVSQSPSNKVTEKGKDVELRCDPISGHTALYWYRQSLGQGLEFLIYFQGNSAPDKSGLPSDRFSAERTGGSVSTLTIQRTQQEDSAVYLCASSPPNRASPDTQYFGPGTRLTVL.

The CDR3 loop is CAWSVLSTSHGNTIYF. The CDR3 DNA reads as TGTGCCTGGAGTGTTCTGAGCACGTCGCATGGAAACACCATATATTTT. The J gene is TRBJ1-3, the V gene TRBV30; no clear D gene. V was trimmed by 0 bases and J by 3 bases, leaving 15 bases between them. Germline assignment: CDR1 GTSNPN and CDR2 SVGIG (reference sequence). CDR3 length: 16 amino acids.

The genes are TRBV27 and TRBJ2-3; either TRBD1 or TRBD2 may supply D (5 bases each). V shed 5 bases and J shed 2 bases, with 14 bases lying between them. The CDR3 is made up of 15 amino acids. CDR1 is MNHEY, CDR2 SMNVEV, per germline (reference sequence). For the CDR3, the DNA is TGTGCCAGCAGTGGATCGTGGGGGATCACAGATACGCAGTATTTT. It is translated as CASSGSWGITDTQYF.

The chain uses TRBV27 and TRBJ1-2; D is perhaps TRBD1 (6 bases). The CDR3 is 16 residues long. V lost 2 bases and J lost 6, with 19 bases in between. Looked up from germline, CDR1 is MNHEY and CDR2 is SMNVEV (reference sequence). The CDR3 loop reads CASSLSLAGGRDGYTF. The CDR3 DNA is TGTGCCAGCAGTTTAAGCCTAGCGGGGGGCAGGGATGGCTACACCTTC.

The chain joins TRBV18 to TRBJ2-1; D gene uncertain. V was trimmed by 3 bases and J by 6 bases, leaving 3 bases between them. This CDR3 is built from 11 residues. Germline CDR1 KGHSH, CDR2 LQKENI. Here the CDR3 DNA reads TGTGCCAGCTCACCCGGCAATGAGCAGTTCTTC. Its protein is CASSPGNEQFF.

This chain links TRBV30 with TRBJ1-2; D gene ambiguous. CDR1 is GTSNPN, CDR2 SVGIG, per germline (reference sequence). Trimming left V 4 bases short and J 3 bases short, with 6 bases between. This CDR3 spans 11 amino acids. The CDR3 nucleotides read TGTGCCTGGAAACATCACTATGGCTACACCTTC. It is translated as CAWKHHYGYTF.

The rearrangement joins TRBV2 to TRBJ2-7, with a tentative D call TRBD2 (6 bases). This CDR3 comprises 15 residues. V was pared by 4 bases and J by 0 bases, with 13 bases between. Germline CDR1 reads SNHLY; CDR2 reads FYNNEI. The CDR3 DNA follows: TGTGCCAGCAGTGGCATTCTGCGGGGCTCCTACGAGCAGTACTTC. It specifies CASSGILRGSYEQYF.

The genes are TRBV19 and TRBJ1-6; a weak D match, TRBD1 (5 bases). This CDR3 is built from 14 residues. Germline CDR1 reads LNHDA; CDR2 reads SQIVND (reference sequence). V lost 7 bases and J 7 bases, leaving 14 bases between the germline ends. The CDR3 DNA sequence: TGTGCCAGTAAAGAGGGACGTATGAATTCACCCCTCCACTTT. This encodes CASKEGRMNSPLHF.

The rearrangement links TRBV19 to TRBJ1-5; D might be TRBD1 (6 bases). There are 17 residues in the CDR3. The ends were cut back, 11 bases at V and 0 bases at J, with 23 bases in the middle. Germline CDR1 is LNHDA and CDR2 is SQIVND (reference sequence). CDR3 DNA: TGTGCCCAAACTCTATCCAGGGGCGCCGCTAGCAATCAGCCCCAGCATTTT. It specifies CAQTLSRGAASNQPQHF. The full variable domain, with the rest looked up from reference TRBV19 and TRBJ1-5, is DGGITQSPKYLFRKEGQNVTLSCEQNLNHDAMYWYRQDPGQGLRLIYYSQIVNDFQKGDIAEGYSVSREKKESFPLTVTSAQKNPTAFYLCAQTLSRGAASNQPQHFGDGTRLSIL.

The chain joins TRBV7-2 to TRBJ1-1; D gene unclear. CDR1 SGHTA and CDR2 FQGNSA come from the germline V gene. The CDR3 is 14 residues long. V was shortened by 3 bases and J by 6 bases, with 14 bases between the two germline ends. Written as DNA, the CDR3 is TGTGCCAGCAGCTTTTTTTGGGAAGATGCTGAAGCTTTCTTT. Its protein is CASSFFWEDAEAFF.

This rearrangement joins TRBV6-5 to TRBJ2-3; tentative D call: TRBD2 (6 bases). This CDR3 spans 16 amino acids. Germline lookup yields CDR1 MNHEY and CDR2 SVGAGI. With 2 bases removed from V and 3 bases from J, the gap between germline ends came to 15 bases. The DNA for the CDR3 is TGTGCCAGCAGTTACCCGGGTGGAGGGGAAACAGATACGCAGTATTTT. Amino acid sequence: CASSYPGGGETDTQYF.

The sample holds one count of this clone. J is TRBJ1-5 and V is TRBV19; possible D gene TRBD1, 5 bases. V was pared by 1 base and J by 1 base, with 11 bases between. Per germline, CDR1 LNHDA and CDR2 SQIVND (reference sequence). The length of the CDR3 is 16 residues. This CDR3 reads CASSIASGGSNQPQHF. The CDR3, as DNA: TGTGCCAGTAGTATAGCGTCGGGGGGAAGCAATCAGCCCCAGCATTTT.

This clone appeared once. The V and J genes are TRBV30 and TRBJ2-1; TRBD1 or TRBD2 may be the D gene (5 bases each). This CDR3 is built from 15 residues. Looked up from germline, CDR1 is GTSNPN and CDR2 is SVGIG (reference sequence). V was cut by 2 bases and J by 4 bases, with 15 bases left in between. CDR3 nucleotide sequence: TGTGCCTGGAGTCGACGTGGGGACCTTTACAATGAGCAGTTCTTC. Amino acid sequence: CAWSRRGDLYNEQFF.

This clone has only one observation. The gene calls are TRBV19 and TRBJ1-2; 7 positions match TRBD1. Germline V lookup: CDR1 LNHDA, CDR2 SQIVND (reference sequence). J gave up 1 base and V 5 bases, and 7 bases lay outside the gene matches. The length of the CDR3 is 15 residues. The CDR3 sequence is CASSQGGAGNYGYTF. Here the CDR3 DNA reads TGTGCCAGTAGTCAAGGGGGCGCGGGTAACTATGGCTACACCTTC.

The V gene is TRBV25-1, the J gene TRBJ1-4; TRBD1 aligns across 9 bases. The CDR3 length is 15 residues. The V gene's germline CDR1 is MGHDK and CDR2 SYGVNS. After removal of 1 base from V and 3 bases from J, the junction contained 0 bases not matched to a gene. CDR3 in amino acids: CASSEWDRANEKLFF. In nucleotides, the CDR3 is TGTGCCAGCAGTGAATGGGACAGGGCTAATGAAAAACTGTTTTTT.

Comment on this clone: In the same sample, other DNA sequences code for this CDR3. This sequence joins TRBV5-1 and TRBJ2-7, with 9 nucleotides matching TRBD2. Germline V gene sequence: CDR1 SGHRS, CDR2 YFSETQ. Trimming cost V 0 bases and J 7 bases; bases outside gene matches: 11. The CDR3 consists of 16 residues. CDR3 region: CASSLVGSGGLGEQYF. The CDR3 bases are TGCGCCAGCAGCTTGGTCGGTAGCGGGGGTCTGGGAGAGCAGTACTTC.

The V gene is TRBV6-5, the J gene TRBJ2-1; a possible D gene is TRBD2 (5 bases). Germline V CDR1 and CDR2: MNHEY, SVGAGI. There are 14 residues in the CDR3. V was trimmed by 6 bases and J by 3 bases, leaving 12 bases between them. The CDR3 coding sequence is TGTGCCAGCAGGGACTTAGCGATCTACAATGAGCAGTTCTTC. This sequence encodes CASRDLAIYNEQFF.

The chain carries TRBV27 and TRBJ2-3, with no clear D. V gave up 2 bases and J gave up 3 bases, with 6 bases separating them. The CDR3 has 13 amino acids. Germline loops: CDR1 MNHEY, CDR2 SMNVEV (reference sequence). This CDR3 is CASSLGVTDTQYF. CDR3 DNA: TGTGCCAGCAGTTTAGGGGTGACAGATACGCAGTATTTT.

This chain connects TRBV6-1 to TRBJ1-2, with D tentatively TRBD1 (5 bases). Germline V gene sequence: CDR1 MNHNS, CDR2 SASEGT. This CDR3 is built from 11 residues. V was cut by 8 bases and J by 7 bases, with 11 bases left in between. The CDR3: CASPEGTGYTF. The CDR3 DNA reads TGTGCCAGCCCGGAGGGGACTGGCTACACCTTC.